This T cell receptor beta chain came from a study of T cell responses to AZD1222 COVID-19 vaccine. Regarding this clone: Its antigen remains unknown.

This table comes from immunoSEQ multiplex PCR, and its TCRdb copy is limited to in-frame clones, with some not included. Of 110,000 to 150,000 clones in the sample, more than 85% were seen once. The CDR3 extends over 15 amino acids. The germline gives CDR1 KGHDR, CDR2 SFDVKD. V lost 4 bases, J lost 4 bases, and 7 bases stayed unmatched. Study results and caveats: Mapped onto spike, vaccine-associated CD4 TCRs spanned it and were dominant at 160-218 and 743-854. Females outnumbered males among donors, who were mostly white British; clonal diversity was possibly underestimated.

The receptor's source is an adult in good health. V and J are TRBV24-1 and TRBJ1-2; TRBD1 agrees at 8 bases. This specimen consisted of peripheral blood, obtained on day 0 of AZD1222 vaccination. CDR3 bases: TGTGCCACCAGTGACTCGACAGGGGACGTCTATGGCTACACCTTC. Translated: CATSDSTGDVYGYTF.